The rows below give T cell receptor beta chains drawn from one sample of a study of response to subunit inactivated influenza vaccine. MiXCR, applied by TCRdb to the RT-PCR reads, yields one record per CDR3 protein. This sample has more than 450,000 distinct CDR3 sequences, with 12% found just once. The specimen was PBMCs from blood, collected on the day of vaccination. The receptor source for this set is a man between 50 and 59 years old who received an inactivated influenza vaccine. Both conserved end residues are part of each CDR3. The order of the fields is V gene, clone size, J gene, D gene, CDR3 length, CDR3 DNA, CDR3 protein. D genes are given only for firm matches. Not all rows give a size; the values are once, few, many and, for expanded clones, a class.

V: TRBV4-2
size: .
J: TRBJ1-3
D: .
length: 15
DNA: TGTGCCAGCAGCCAAGAAGGGAGGCCAGGAAACACCATATATTTT
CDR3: CASSQEGRPGNTIYF

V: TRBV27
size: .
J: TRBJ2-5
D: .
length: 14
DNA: TGTGCCAGCAGTTTGTTTGGAGGGGATGGGACCCAGTACTTC
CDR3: CASSLFGGDGTQYF

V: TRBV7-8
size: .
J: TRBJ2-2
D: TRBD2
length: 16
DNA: TGTGCCAGCAGCCAATTAGCGGGGGACAACACCGGGGAGCTGTTTTTT
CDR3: CASSQLAGDNTGELFF

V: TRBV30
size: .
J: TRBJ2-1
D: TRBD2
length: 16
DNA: TGTGCCTGGAGTGTTCGGACTAGCGGAACTTACAATGAGCAGTTCTTC
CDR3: CAWSVRTSGTYNEQFF

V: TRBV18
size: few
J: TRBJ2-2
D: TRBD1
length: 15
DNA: TGTGCCAGCTCAGAACGACAGGGGAGGACCGGGGAGCTGTTTTTT
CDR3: CASSERQGRTGELFF

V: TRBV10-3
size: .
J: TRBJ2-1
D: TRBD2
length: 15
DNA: TGTGCCATCAGCCTAGCGGGGGGAGACTACAATGAGCAGTTCTTC
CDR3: CAISLAGGDYNEQFF

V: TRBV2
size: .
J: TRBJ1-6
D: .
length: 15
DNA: TGTGCCAGCAGTGAAGCGGGGTCACTCGCATCACCCCTCCACTTT
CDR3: CASSEAGSLASPLHF

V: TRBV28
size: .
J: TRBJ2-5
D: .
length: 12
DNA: TGTGCCAGCAGTTTCCCCGGCAGGGCCCAGTACTTC
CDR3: CASSFPGRAQYF

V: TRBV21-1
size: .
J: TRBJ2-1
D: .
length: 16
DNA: TGTGCCAGCAGCAAAGGGAAGAGACAGGGAGGGGTCGGGCAGTTCTTC
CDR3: CASSKGKRQGGVGQFF

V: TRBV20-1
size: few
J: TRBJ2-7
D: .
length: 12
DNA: TGCAGTGCTAGCAGGGGGAGGTACGAGCAGTACTTC
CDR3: CSASRGRYEQYF

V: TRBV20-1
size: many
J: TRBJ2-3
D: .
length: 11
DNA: TGCAGTGCCCAAACAGGGGATACGCAGTATTTT
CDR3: CSAQTGDTQYF

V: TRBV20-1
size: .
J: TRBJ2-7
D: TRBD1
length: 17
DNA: TGCAGTGCTAGAGATGTAGCACAGGGGGGTTTCAAGCACGAGCAGTACTTC
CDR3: CSARDVAQGGFKHEQYF

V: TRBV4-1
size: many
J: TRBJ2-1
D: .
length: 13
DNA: TGCGCCAGCAGCCAACTAGCGCGGAATGAGCAGTTCTTC
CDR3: CASSQLARNEQFF

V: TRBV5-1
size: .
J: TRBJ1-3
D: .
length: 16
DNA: TGCGCCAGCAGCCCATACAGGGTCGCCTCTGGAAACACCATATATTTT
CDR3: CASSPYRVASGNTIYF

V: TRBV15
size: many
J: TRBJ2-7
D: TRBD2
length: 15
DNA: TGTGCCACCAGCAAAGCGGGACCCCTCTCCTACGAGCAGTACTTC
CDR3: CATSKAGPLSYEQYF

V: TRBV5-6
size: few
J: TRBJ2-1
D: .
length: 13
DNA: TGTGCCAGCAGCTGGGCCCCTCACAATGAGCAGTTCTTC
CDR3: CASSWAPHNEQFF

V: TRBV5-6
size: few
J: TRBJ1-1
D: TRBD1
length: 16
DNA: TGTGCCAGCAGCTTGGTTACAGGGGCCTTGGACACTGAAGCTTTCTTT
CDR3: CASSLVTGALDTEAFF

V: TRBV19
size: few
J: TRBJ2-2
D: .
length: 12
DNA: TGTGCCAGTAGAAGGGAAACCGGGGAGCTGTTTTTT
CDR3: CASRRETGELFF

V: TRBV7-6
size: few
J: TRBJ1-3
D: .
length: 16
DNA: TGTGCCAGCAGCTTAGGGGGGGGCCCTACTGGAAACACCATATATTTT
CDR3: CASSLGGGPTGNTIYF

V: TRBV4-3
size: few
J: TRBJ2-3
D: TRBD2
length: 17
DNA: TGCGCCAGCAGCCAACTATGGACTAGCGGGAGTCCAGATACGCAGTATTTT
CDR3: CASSQLWTSGSPDTQYF

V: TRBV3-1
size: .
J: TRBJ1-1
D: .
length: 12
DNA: TGTGCCAGCAGCTGGGCCGGGACTGAAGCTTTCTTT
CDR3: CASSWAGTEAFF

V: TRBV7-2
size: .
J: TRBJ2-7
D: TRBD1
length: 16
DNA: TGTGCCAGCAGCTCCAGGGACAGGGCGTCTTCCTACGAGCAGTACTTC
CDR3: CASSSRDRASSYEQYF

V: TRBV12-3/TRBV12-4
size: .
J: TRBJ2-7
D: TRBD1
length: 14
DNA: TGTGCCAGCAGGAAGGGACAGGGTAACTACGAGCAGTACTTC
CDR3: CASRKGQGNYEQYF

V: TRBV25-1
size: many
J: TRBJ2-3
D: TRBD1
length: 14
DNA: TGTGCCAGCACAGACAGGGGATCTTTAGATACGCAGTATTTT
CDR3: CASTDRGSLDTQYF

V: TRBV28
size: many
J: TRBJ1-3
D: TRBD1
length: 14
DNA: TGTGCCAGCAGTTTATCAGGGGGTGGAAACACCATATATTTT
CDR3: CASSLSGGGNTIYF

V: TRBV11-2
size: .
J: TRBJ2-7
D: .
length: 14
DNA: TGTGCCAGCAGCTTATGGTCGGGGGACTACGAGCAGTACTTC
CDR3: CASSLWSGDYEQYF

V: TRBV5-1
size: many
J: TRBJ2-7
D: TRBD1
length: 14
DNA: TGTGCCAGCAGCTTAGGACAGGGGAAATACGAGCAGTACTTC
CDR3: CASSLGQGKYEQYF

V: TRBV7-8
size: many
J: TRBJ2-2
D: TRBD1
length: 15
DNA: TGTGCCAGCAGCTCGTACAGGGGGAACACCGGGGAGCTGTTTTTT
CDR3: CASSSYRGNTGELFF

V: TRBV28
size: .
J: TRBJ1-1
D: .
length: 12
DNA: TGTGCCAGCAGATTTCAGGACACTGAAGCTTTCTTT
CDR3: CASRFQDTEAFF

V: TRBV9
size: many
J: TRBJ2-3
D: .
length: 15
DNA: TGTGCCAGCAGCGTTGGGGGCGGTAGCACAGATACGCAGTATTTT
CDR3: CASSVGGGSTDTQYF

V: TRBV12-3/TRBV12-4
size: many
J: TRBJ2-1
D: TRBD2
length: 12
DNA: TGTGCCAGCAGGGGGACCGGGACTAGTGACTTCTTC
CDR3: CASRGTGTSDFF

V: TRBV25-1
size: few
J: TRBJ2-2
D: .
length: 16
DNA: TGTGCCAGCAGTGACCCCGGGACGGGGAACACCGGGGAGCTGTTTTTT
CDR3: CASSDPGTGNTGELFF

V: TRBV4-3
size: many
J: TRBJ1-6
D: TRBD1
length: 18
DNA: TGCGCCAGCAGCCAAGAAGGACAGGGGTTCTCCTATAATTCACCCCTCCACTTT
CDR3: CASSQEGQGFSYNSPLHF

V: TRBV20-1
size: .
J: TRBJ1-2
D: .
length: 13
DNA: TGCAGTGCCGCCAGGGGCGCCGGGGACGGCTACACCTTC
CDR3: CSAARGAGDGYTF

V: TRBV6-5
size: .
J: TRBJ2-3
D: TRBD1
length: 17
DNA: TGTGCCAGCAGTTCCTACCGACAGGGGGAGGGCACAGATACGCAGTATTTT
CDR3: CASSSYRQGEGTDTQYF

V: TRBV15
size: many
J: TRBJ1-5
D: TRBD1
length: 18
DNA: TGTGCCACCAGCAGAGTACAGGGGCTGGGGGATAGCAATCAGCCCCAGCATTTT
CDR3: CATSRVQGLGDSNQPQHF

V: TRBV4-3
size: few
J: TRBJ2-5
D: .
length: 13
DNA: TGCGCCAGCAGCCGTACCCCCGGGGAGACCCAGTACTTC
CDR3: CASSRTPGETQYF

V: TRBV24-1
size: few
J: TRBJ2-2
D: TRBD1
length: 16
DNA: TGTGCCACCAGCCATCCGGGACAGGCGAACACCGGGGAGCTGTTTTTT
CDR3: CATSHPGQANTGELFF

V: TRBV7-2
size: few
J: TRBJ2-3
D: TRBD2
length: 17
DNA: TGTGCCAGCAGGCTTCAGGGAGCGGGGGGGAATATAGATACGCAGTATTTT
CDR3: CASRLQGAGGNIDTQYF

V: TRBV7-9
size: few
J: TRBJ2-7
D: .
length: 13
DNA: TGTGCCAGCAGCGTATCAGGGGCATACGAGCAGTACTTC
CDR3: CASSVSGAYEQYF

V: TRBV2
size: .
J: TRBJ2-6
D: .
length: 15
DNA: TGTGCCAGCAAGGTCGCGAGCTCTGGGGCCAACGTCCTGACTTTC
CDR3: CASKVASSGANVLTF

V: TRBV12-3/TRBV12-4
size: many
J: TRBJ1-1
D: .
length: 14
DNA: TGTGCCAGCAGTGTGACAGGAGGCGGCACTGAAGCTTTCTTT
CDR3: CASSVTGGGTEAFF

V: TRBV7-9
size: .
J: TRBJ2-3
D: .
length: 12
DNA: TGTGCCAGCAGCGCCCGGCTCCAAGGAGAGTATTTT
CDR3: CASSARLQGEYF

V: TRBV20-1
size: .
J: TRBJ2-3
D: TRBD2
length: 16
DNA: TGCAGTAGCAGACTTCCGGGACTAGCACGGACAGATACGCAGTATTTT
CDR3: CSSRLPGLARTDTQYF

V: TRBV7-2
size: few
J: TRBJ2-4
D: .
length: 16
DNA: TGTGCCAGCAGCTTATGGATATGGGGAACCAAAAACATTCAGTACTTC
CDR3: CASSLWIWGTKNIQYF

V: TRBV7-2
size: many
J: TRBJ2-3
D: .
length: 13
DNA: TGTGCCAGCAGCTCTTCAGGCACAGATACGCAGTATTTT
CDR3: CASSSSGTDTQYF

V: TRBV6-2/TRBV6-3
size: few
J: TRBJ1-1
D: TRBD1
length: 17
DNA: TGTGCCAGCAGGGGCATCGGGACAGGGTACGTGAACACTGAAGCTTTCTTT
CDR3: CASRGIGTGYVNTEAFF

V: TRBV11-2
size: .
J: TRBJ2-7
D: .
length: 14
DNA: TGTGCCAGCAGCTTAGATTGGGGGAGCTACGAGCAGTACTTC
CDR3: CASSLDWGSYEQYF

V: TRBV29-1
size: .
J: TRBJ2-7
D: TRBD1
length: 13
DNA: TGCAGCGTTGAGACAGGGGGTGGCTACGAGCAGTACTTC
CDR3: CSVETGGGYEQYF

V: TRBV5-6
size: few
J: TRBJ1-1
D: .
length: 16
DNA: TGTGCCAGCAGCTATCTTGGGTCGGGCAAAGAGACTGAAGCTTTCTTT
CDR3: CASSYLGSGKETEAFF

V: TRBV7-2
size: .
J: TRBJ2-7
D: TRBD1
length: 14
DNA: TGTGCCAGCAGCTATGGGACAGGGCTTACGGAGCAGTACTTC
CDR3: CASSYGTGLTEQYF

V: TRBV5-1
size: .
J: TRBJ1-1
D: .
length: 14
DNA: TGCGCCAGCAGCGAAAGCCAGACAGGCACTGAAGCTTTCTTT
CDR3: CASSESQTGTEAFF

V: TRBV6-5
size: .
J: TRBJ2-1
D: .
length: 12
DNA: TGTGCCAGCATCGGGACCAGTAATGAGCAGTTCTTC
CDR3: CASIGTSNEQFF

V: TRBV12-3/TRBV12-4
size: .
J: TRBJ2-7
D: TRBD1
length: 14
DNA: TGTGCCAGCAGCCTGACAGGGGGCGTAAACGAGCAGCACTTC
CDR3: CASSLTGGVNEQHF

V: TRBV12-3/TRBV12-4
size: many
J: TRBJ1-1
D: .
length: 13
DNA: TGTGCCAGCAGCCGACTGATAAACACTGAAGCTTTCTTT
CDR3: CASSRLINTEAFF

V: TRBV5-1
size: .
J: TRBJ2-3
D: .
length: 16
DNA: TGCGCCAGCAGCTTCTGGGGGGACAGTAGCACAGATACGCAGTATTTT
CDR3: CASSFWGDSSTDTQYF

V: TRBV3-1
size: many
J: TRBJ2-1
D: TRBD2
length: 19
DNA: TGTGCCAGCAGCCAATTAGCGGGAAAAATCCGTTCCTCCTACAATGAGCAGTTCTTC
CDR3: CASSQLAGKIRSSYNEQFF